The T cell receptor (beta chain) described here comes from a study of cytomegalovirus exposure and HLA in healthy donors. At the time of sampling, donors were nominally healthy, though unrecorded immune exposures were likely. From germline, CDR1 is MGHRA and CDR2 YSYEKL. The CDR3 is 15 residues long. Trimming cost V 1 base and J 2 bases; bases outside gene matches: 3. Both 60 Vbeta primers and 13 Jbeta primers went into the PCR. This table comes from immunoSEQ multiplex PCR, and its TCRdb copy is limited to in-frame clones, with some not included. Of about 80,000 clones listed, 62% are singletons. The chain couples TRBV4-1 to TRBJ1-2; 8 bases fit TRBD1. The origin of this receptor is a male donor in good health and CMV-seropositive. Sequencing used PBMCs. The CDR3 region has the DNA TGCGCCAGCAGCCAAGGGACAGGGCCAAACTATGGCTACACCTTC. Its protein product is CASSQGTGPNYGYTF.